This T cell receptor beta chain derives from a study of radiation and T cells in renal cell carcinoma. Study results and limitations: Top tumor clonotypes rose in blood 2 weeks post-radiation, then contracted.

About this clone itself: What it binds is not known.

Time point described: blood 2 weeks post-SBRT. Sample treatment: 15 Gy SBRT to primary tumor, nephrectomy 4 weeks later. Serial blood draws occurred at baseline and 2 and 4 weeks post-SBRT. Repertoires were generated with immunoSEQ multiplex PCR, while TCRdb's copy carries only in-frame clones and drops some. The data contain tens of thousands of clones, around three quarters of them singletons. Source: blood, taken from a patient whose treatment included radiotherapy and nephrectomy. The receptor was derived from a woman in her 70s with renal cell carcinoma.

Here the CDR3 reads CASSKRGDSDTQYF. The CDR3, as DNA: TGTGCCAGTAGTAAGCGGGGGGACTCAGATACGCAGTATTTT. The chain carries TRBV19 and TRBJ2-3, with 9 nucleotides matching TRBD2. The germline gives CDR1 LNHDA, CDR2 SQIVND (reference sequence). Germline trimming cut 4 bases from V and 4 bases from J; bases unmatched to any gene: 3. CDR3 length: 14 residues.